This is a list of T cell receptor beta chains from one sample in a study of T cell repertoires in cytomegalovirus infection. TCRdb independently ran MiXCR on the reads; one entry per CDR3 protein. This table has roughly 760,000 distinct CDR3 sequences, 35% appearing once. Sequencing used PBMCs. The receptor set was obtained from a human donor in good health (CMV status not recorded). Some clones in this sample may be carry-over from other donors' samples. Both conserved end residues are part of each CDR3. Each record gives: D gene, V gene, clone size, J gene, CDR3 DNA, CDR3 protein. A D gene is named only where the DNA matches it firmly. Expanded clones get a size class; other rows say once, few or many, or leave the size out.

TRBD2	TRBV6-4	many	TRBJ2-1	TGTGCCAGCAGTGACTCTAGCGGGGGGGCCAATGAGCAGTTCTTC	CASSDSSGGANEQFF
-	TRBV30	-	TRBJ1-2	TGTGCCTCACACCCCGACATAAACTATGGCTACACCTTC	CASHPDINYGYTF
-	TRBV7-2	many	TRBJ1-2	TGTGCCAGCAGCCCCGTTGACACGGAAAACTATGGCTACACCTTC	CASSPVDTENYGYTF
-	TRBV12-3/TRBV12-4	-	TRBJ1-4	TGTGCCAGCAGTTTCCTCGTGGGGGAAAAACTGTTTTTT	CASSFLVGEKLFF
-	TRBV7-2	many	TRBJ2-6	TGTGCCAGCAGCTTAGTAGTCACGGGTCTATCTGGGGCCAACGTCCTGACTTTC	CASSLVVTGLSGANVLTF
TRBD2	TRBV7-2	-	TRBJ2-7	TGTGCCAGCGCCTTCGGGAGGGGAACCTACGAGCAGTACTTC	CASAFGRGTYEQYF
TRBD2	TRBV5-6	-	TRBJ2-7	TGTGCCAGCAGCTTGTGGGGGACTAGCGACGAGCAGTACTTC	CASSLWGTSDEQYF
TRBD2	TRBV7-9	many	TRBJ2-1	TGTGCCAGCAGTTTTGTAGCGGGAGGGCTCAATGAGCAGTTCTTC	CASSFVAGGLNEQFF
TRBD1	TRBV19	once	TRBJ1-5	TGTGCCAGTATGAGTGTTGTAGGGGGCGAGGGCAATCCGCCCCAGCATTTT	CASMSVVGGEGNPPQHF
-	TRBV4-1	once	TRBJ1-4	TGCGCCAGCAGCCTGAGAGGCAGTTCGGGTAATGAAAATCTGTTTTTT	CASSLRGSSGNENLFF
-	TRBV19	few	TRBJ2-1	TGTGCCAGTAGTACGAGCGGCCCGGCTCCCTACAATGAGCAGTTCTTC	CASSTSGPAPYNEQFF
-	TRBV12-5	-	TRBJ2-7	TGTGCTAGTGTTCCGACAGCTCACTACGAGCAGTACTTC	CASVPTAHYEQYF
-	TRBV11-1	-	TRBJ1-2	TGTGCCAGCAGCCACTACAGGGACGGCTACACCTTC	CASSHYRDGYTF
TRBD1	TRBV10-3	once	TRBJ1-2	TGTGCCACAGGGACAGGGGGTAACTATGGCTACACCTTC	CATGTGGNYGYTF
-	TRBV6-1	few	TRBJ1-4	TGTGCCAGCAGACTCTCCCGGGCTAATGAAAAACTGTTTTTT	CASRLSRANEKLFF
TRBD1	TRBV6-6	few	TRBJ2-2	TGTGCCAGCAGTCATTTTCCGGGACAGGGAAGCGGGGAGCTGTTTTTT	CASSHFPGQGSGELFF
TRBD1	TRBV7-6	many	TRBJ2-6	TGTGCCAGCAGCTTTGGGGACAGGGAGACTGGGGCCAACGTCCTGACTTTC	CASSFGDRETGANVLTF